Listed here are 27 T cell receptor beta chains from one sample, sequenced in a study of blood T cell repertoires in COVID-19. The assay was immunoSEQ multiplex PCR, and TCRdb's table has in-frame clones only and misses some. The table has roughly 220,000 clones, about 85% seen once. The specimen was peripheral blood. These receptors all stem from a man aged 25 to 40 with active or convalescent COVID-19.

The gene calls are TRBV4-3 and TRBJ1-4, with 10 bases identical to TRBD1. The germline V gene has CDR1 LGHNA and CDR2 YSLEER. V was pared by 0 bases and J by 6 bases, with 7 bases of the junction left unmatched. CDR3 size: 17 residues. The CDR3 nucleotides are TGCGCCAGCAGCCAAGAAATGGGTGGGACAGGGGATGAAAAACTGTTTTTT. Residues: CASSQEMGGTGDEKLFF.

The chain recombines TRBV4-2 with TRBJ1-2; no definite D call. The CDR3 covers 12 residues. Trimming removed 0 bases from V and 9 bases from J, with 8 bases in between. Germline assignment: CDR1 LGHNA and CDR2 YNFKEQ. The CDR3, as DNA: TGTGCCAGCAGCCAAGACGGTTTGAGCTACACCTTC. Translated, it gives CASSQDGLSYTF.

V usage is TRBV4-1 and J usage is TRBJ2-3; no definite D call. With 1 base removed from V and 11 bases from J, the gap between germline ends came to 13 bases. CDR1 and CDR2 from the germline V gene are MGHRA and YSYEKL. This CDR3 contains 13 residues. CDR3 sequence: CASSQVLKRLQYF. The CDR3 DNA reads as TGCGCCAGCAGCCAAGTTTTGAAGAGATTGCAGTATTTT.

The chain couples TRBV7-2 to TRBJ1-2; D is perhaps TRBD1 (6 bases). CDR1 SGHTA and CDR2 FQGNSA come from the germline V gene. CDR3 length: 14 amino acids. V gave up 6 bases and J gave up 2 bases, with 13 bases separating them. For the CDR3, the DNA is TGTGCCAGCAGGCGGACAGAGGGGAACTATGGCTACACCTTC. This codes for CASRRTEGNYGYTF.

This chain connects TRBV11-1 to TRBJ1-1; D call uncertain. Germline CDR1 and CDR2: SGHAT and FQDESV (reference sequence). Trimming pared 5 bases from V and 11 bases from J, leaving 12 bases between. The CDR3 is 11 residues long. This CDR3 reads CASSELHAAFF. The CDR3 DNA sequence: TGTGCCAGCAGCGAGCTCCACGCCGCTTTCTTT.

The chain combines TRBV6-2 or TRBV6-3 with TRBJ2-5; TRBD1 matches 8 bases. The junction had 7 bases not matched to a gene; V was cut back by 2 bases and J by 5 bases. The CDR3 is 15 residues long. Germline CDR1 is MNHEY and CDR2 is SVGEGT. In nucleotides, the CDR3 is TGTGCCAGCAGTTACCCTCGGACAGGGCCGGAGACCCAGTACTTC. It encodes CASSYPRTGPETQYF.

The CDR3 DNA follows: TGTGCCAGCAGACGTCCCGGCCTAGCGGGAGTTAGTACGCAGTATTTT. Its translation: CASRRPGLAGVSTQYF. The V gene is TRBV5-5, the J gene TRBJ2-3, with TRBD2 matching over 10 bases. The CDR3 has 16 amino acids. After removal of 5 bases from V and 8 bases from J, the junction contained 14 bases not matched to a gene. CDR1 and CDR2 from the germline V gene are SGHKS and YYEKEE (reference sequence). Based on the CDR3 plus reference TRBV5-5 and TRBJ2-3, the full variable domain is DAGVTQSPTHLIKTRGQQVTLRCSPISGHKSVSWYQQVLGQGPQFIFQYYEKEERGRGNFPDRFSARQFPNYSSELNVNALLLGDSALYLCASRRPGLAGVSTQYFGPGTRLTVL.

V is TRBV5-1 and J is TRBJ2-7, with 8 bases lining up with TRBD1. The junction had 4 bases not matched to a gene; V was cut back by 2 bases and J by 3 bases. Germline V lookup: CDR1 SGHRS, CDR2 YFSETQ. The CDR3 consists of 14 residues. In DNA, the CDR3 is TGCGCCAGCAGCTTAAGGACAGGGATCTACGAGCAGTACTTC. The encoded protein is CASSLRTGIYEQYF.

The chain couples TRBV11-2 to TRBJ1-1, with 10 bases aligning to TRBD1. The CDR3 is 14 residues long. Germline lookup yields CDR1 SGHAT and CDR2 FQNNGV. J lost 2 bases, V lost 4 bases, and 1 base had no gene match. CDR3 DNA: TGTGCCAGCAGCTGGACAGGGGGTAACACTGAAGCTTTCTTT. This encodes CASSWTGGNTEAFF.

J is TRBJ2-1 and V is TRBV4-1; 8 positions match TRBD2. The germline gives CDR1 MGHRA, CDR2 YSYEKL. CDR3 size: 16 residues. J lost 0 bases, V lost 4 bases, and 5 bases had no gene match. CDR3 in DNA: TGCGCCAGCAGCCGCGGACTAGCAAGCTCCTACAATGAGCAGTTCTTC. It codes for CASSRGLASSYNEQFF.

The chain employs TRBV5-4 and TRBJ2-3, with TRBD2 matching over 12 bases. The CDR3 is 18 residues long. Germline V gene lookup returns CDR1 SGHNT and CDR2 YYREEE (reference sequence). V lost 6 bases and J lost 2; bases outside the gene matches: 13. CDR3 sequence: CASMRGTSGLFVTDTQYF. As DNA, the CDR3 is TGTGCCAGCATGAGGGGGACTAGCGGGCTCTTCGTCACAGATACGCAGTATTTT.

The J gene is TRBJ2-2, the V gene TRBV11-3; 7 bases line up with TRBD1. The CDR3 contains 15 residues. CDR1 is SGHNT and CDR2 is YENEEA in the germline V gene. The V segment lost 5 bases and the J segment 2 bases; nucleotides outside the gene matches: 5. As DNA, the CDR3 is TGTGCCAGCAGCCACCGGGACAGTAACACCGGGGAGCTGTTTTTT. This sequence encodes CASSHRDSNTGELFF.

V gene TRBV15 combines with J gene TRBJ1-2, with D possibly being TRBD1 (5 bases). This CDR3 is built from 15 residues. V was shortened by 0 bases and J by 4 bases, with 12 bases between the two germline ends. CDR1 LNHNV and CDR2 YYDKDF come from the germline V gene (reference sequence). This chain's CDR3 is CATSREGRAGYGYTF. DNA for the CDR3: TGTGCCACCAGCAGAGAGGGCAGGGCTGGCTATGGCTACACCTTC.

V and J are TRBV4-1 and TRBJ1-5; D is uncertain. The CDR3 runs 15 residues. Germline-derived CDR1 and CDR2 are MGHRA and YSYEKL. The V and J ends lost 4 bases and 3 bases respectively, with 13 bases between them. The CDR3 DNA follows: TGCGCCAGCAGCCGAAGTTCGGGAACCAATCAGCCCCAGCATTTT. Translating it yields CASSRSSGTNQPQHF.

DNA for the CDR3: TGTGCCAGCTTCTTTAGTGGGCCGTACTCTGGAAACACCATATATTTT. Its translation is CASFFSGPYSGNTIYF. The rearrangement joins TRBV7-9 to TRBJ1-3; no reliable D call. This CDR3 region has 16 residues. Germline V gene sequence: CDR1 SEHNR, CDR2 FQNEAQ (reference sequence). Between the trimmed V and J ends, which lost 8 bases and 0 bases, there was a span of 17 bases.

The chain employs TRBV7-2 and TRBJ1-1, with TRBD1 identical over 9 bases. The CDR3 is 13 residues long. Germline lookup yields CDR1 SGHTA and CDR2 FQGNSA. V dropped 4 bases and J dropped 13; count of bases not matched to a gene: 10. The CDR3 DNA is TGTGCCAGCAGCTACCGTAGGACAGGGGCAGGTTTCTTT. Translated: CASSYRRTGAGFF.

The chain recombines TRBV2 with TRBJ2-3; 7 positions agree with TRBD2. The J segment lost 2 bases and the V segment lost 6 bases, leaving 8 bases of the junction unmatched. CDR1 is SNHLY and CDR2 is FYNNEI in the germline V gene. The CDR3 is 15 residues long. CDR3 region: CASSFTSVLTDTQYF. CDR3 DNA: TGTGCCAGCAGCTTTACTAGCGTTCTCACAGATACGCAGTATTTT. The full variable domain, with the rest looked up from reference TRBV2 and TRBJ2-3, is EPEVTQTPSHQVTQMGQEVILRCVPISNHLYFYWYRQILGQKVEFLVSFYNNEISEKSEIFDDQFSVERPDGSNFTLKIRSTKLEDSAMYFCASSFTSVLTDTQYFGPGTRLTVL.

The chain is built from TRBV27 and TRBJ2-2, with 10 bases identical to TRBD2. Unmatched junction bases numbered 6, after V lost 3 bases and J lost 5 bases. Germline V CDR1 and CDR2: MNHEY, SMNVEV (reference sequence). The CDR3 sequence is 16 residues long. The CDR3 region has the DNA TGTGCCAGCAGTTTTCTAGCGGGAGCCTCTACCGGGGAGCTGTTTTTT. It encodes CASSFLAGASTGELFF.

This clone appeared once. This CDR3 is CASTMTGINYGYTF. The CDR3 bases are TGTGCCAGCACCATGACAGGGATCAACTATGGCTACACCTTC. This rearrangement joins TRBV28 to TRBJ1-2; 7 positions match TRBD1. This CDR3 comprises 14 residues. V trimming: 7 bases; J trimming: 2 bases; junction bases outside the gene matches: 7. Germline values: CDR1 MDHEN, CDR2 SYDVKM.

The chain combines TRBV4-3 with TRBJ1-4; 10 nucleotides line up with TRBD1. Germline V gives CDR1 LGHNA, CDR2 YSLEER. Trimming cost V 1 base and J 3 bases; bases outside gene matches: 2. The CDR3 totals 16 residues. CDR3 loop: CASSQGQGASNEKLFF. DNA of the CDR3: TGCGCCAGCAGCCAAGGACAGGGGGCTTCTAATGAAAAACTGTTTTTT.

This rearrangement joins TRBV13 to TRBJ2-1; 10 bases map to TRBD2. With 0 bases clipped from V and 7 bases from J, the junction kept 0 bases outside the gene matches. Germline CDR1 PRHDT, CDR2 FYEKMQ (reference sequence). The CDR3 runs 14 residues. Here the CDR3 DNA reads TGTGCCAGCAGCTTAGGAGCGGGAGGGAATGAGCAGTTCTTC. Its protein is CASSLGAGGNEQFF.

J is TRBJ2-1 and V is TRBV11-2; 8 bases line up with TRBD2. Germline V gene sequence: CDR1 SGHAT, CDR2 FQNNGV. Trimming cost V 2 bases and J 6 bases; bases outside gene matches: 3. The CDR3 has 14 residues. The CDR3 bases are TGTGCCAGCAGCTTAACGGGACTAGTCAATGAGCAGTTCTTC. Its translation: CASSLTGLVNEQFF.

This clone has just a few counts. The chain carries TRBV4-2 and TRBJ2-5; 8 bases are a match to TRBD2. The trim removed 0 bases at V and 4 bases at J, leaving 4 bases unmatched. The CDR3 has 15 amino acids. Germline lookup yields CDR1 LGHNA and CDR2 YNFKEQ. The CDR3 protein is CASSQELAGLETQYF. In DNA form, the CDR3 reads TGTGCCAGCAGCCAAGAGCTAGCGGGTCTAGAGACCCAGTACTTC.

The chain employs TRBV4-1 and TRBJ1-5; no definite D call. The V end lost 4 bases, the J end lost 5 bases, and 18 bases lay between the germline ends. The CDR3 has 16 residues. Germline V gene data show CDR1 as MGHRA and CDR2 as YSYEKL. The CDR3 here is CASSPHPENWDQPQHF. DNA of the CDR3: TGCGCCAGCAGCCCCCACCCGGAGAATTGGGATCAGCCCCAGCATTTT.

In regard to this clone: The junction and the germline gene differ at one end; a read error may be behind it. The chain combines TRBV4-1 with TRBJ2-1, with TRBD2 matching 8 bases. CDR1 is MGHRA, CDR2 YSYEKL, per germline. This CDR3 spans 16 amino acids. This chain's CDR3 is CASSQRPGGAYNEQFF. The CDR3 bases are TGCGCCAGCAGCCAGAGGCCCGGGGGGGCCTATAATGAGCAGTTCTTC.

The chain combines TRBV12-3 or TRBV12-4 with TRBJ1-1; no reliable D call. There are 13 residues in the CDR3. Between the trimmed V and J ends, which lost 2 bases and 2 bases, there was a span of 6 bases. The chain's CDR3 is CASSLTDNTEAFF. In DNA, the CDR3 is TGTGCCAGCAGTTTAACAGATAACACTGAAGCTTTCTTT.

J is TRBJ2-2 and V is TRBV28; no clear D. Deletions cut 7 bases from V and 7 bases from J, with 7 bases between. Germline assignment: CDR1 MDHEN and CDR2 SYDVKM. The CDR3 runs 11 residues. This CDR3 reads CASKARGELFF. CDR3 in DNA: TGTGCCAGCAAAGCGCGCGGGGAGCTGTTTTTT.